Following are 10 T cell receptor beta chains from one sample sequenced in a study of blood T cell repertoires in COVID-19 (dated by TCRdb to the early 2020s). The library was generated by the immunoSEQ multiplex PCR assay. TCRdb obtained this table from immuneACCESS and retained in-frame rearrangements with V and J assigned. These tables miss some clones; where compared with another copy, unresolved V genes account for less than half of the shortfall, and the remainder is unexplained. The sample table shows tens of thousands of clones, and 88% are seen once. The biggest ten clones account for around 4.5% of the sample. Input material: peripheral blood. The receptor source for this set is an elderly woman with active COVID-19.

A note on this clone: The same CDR3 arises from other DNA sequences in this sample as well. The gene calls are TRBV6-1 and TRBJ2-3, with a tentative D call TRBD1 (5 bases). CDR1 and CDR2 (germline): MNHNS, SASEGT. CDR3 length: 14 amino acids. V was pared by 2 bases and J by 0 bases, with 6 bases between. The CDR3 DNA follows: TGTGCCAGCAGTGAACAGGGAAGCACAGATACGCAGTATTTT. This sequence encodes CASSEQGSTDTQYF.

The V gene is TRBV2, the J gene TRBJ2-5, with D unresolved. CDR3 size: 11 residues. Deletions cut 7 bases from V and 2 bases from J, with 5 bases between. Germline V gives CDR1 SNHLY, CDR2 FYNNEI. Here the CDR3 reads CASTYQETQYF. CDR3 DNA sequence: TGTGCCAGCACGTATCAAGAGACCCAGTACTTC. Based on the CDR3 plus reference TRBV2 and TRBJ2-5, the full variable domain is EPEVTQTPSHQVTQMGQEVILRCVPISNHLYFYWYRQILGQKVEFLVSFYNNEISEKSEIFDDQFSVERPDGSNFTLKIRSTKLEDSAMYFCASTYQETQYFGPGTRLLVL.

V is TRBV11-2 and J is TRBJ1-1; D is possibly TRBD1 (6 bases). CDR1 SGHAT and CDR2 FQNNGV come from the germline V gene. The CDR3 covers 16 residues. The V end was cut by 6 bases, the J end by 0 bases, with 17 bases between. The CDR3 coding sequence is TGTGCCAGCAGTAAAGCTCTACAGGGTATGAACACTGAAGCTTTCTTT. Translated: CASSKALQGMNTEAFF.

The chain is built from TRBV25-1 and TRBJ1-3; the D gene is possibly TRBD1 (5 bases). This CDR3 comprises 15 residues. The V end lost 2 bases, the J end lost 4 bases, and 12 bases lay between the germline ends. Germline V CDR1 and CDR2: MGHDK, SYGVNS. The CDR3 loop is CASSEGGAAGNTIYF. The DNA of the CDR3 is TGTGCCAGCAGTGAAGGCGGGGCAGCAGGAAACACCATATATTTT. Complete variable domain (other parts from reference TRBV25-1 and TRBJ1-3): EADIYQTPRYLVIGTGKKITLECSQTMGHDKMYWYQQDPGMELHLIHYSYGVNSTEKGDLSSESTVSRIRTEHFPLTLESARPSHTSQYLCASSEGGAAGNTIYFGEGSWLTVV.

The genes are TRBV30 and TRBJ1-2; TRBD1 agrees at 8 bases. Germline assignment: CDR1 GTSNPN and CDR2 SVGIG (reference sequence). The junction had 4 bases not matched to a gene; V was cut back by 2 bases and J by 8 bases. This CDR3 is 12 amino acids long. As DNA, the CDR3 is TGTGCCTGGAGTAGGACAGGGTACGGCTACACCTTC. Protein: CAWSRTGYGYTF.

CDR3 DNA sequence: TGTGCCAGCAGTTCGGGACTAGCGGGAGCTGGGGGGACCCAGTACTTC. Translated, it gives CASSSGLAGAGGTQYF. V and J are TRBV27 and TRBJ2-5; TRBD2 agrees at 14 bases. V lost 4 bases to trimming and J lost 7 bases; unmatched junction nucleotides: 8. Germline V gene sequence: CDR1 MNHEY, CDR2 SMNVEV (reference sequence). This CDR3 has 16 amino acids.

This sequence joins TRBV7-2 and TRBJ1-2, with 10 bases fitting TRBD1. The J segment lost 4 bases and the V segment lost 5 bases, leaving 4 bases of the junction unmatched. Germline CDR1 and CDR2: SGHTA and FQGNSA. The CDR3 totals 14 residues. This CDR3 is CASSLTGGAYGYTF. CDR3 coding DNA: TGTGCCAGCAGCCTGACAGGGGGCGCCTATGGCTACACCTTC.

The table lists this clone with a count of one. The rearrangement uses TRBV4-3 and TRBJ2-7, with D possibly being TRBD2 (6 bases). Germline V lookup: CDR1 LGHNA, CDR2 YSLEER. This CDR3 region has 18 residues. V gave up 1 base and J gave up 0 bases, with 19 bases separating them. CDR3 sequence reads: CASSQGPPQKLASYEQYF. Written as DNA, the CDR3 is TGCGCCAGCAGCCAAGGTCCGCCCCAGAAACTAGCCTCCTACGAGCAGTACTTC.

This rearrangement joins TRBV5-8 to TRBJ2-1; 8 nucleotides agree with TRBD2. The length of the CDR3 is 12 residues. The trim removed 4 bases at V and 15 bases at J, leaving 9 bases unmatched. Germline loops: CDR1 SGHTS, CDR2 YDEGEE. The CDR3 DNA sequence: TGTGCCAGCAGCCCGGGGGCGGGAGGTCCGTTCTTC. It yields the protein CASSPGAGGPFF.

This clone was picked up one time. This rearrangement joins TRBV3-1 (or the pseudogene TRBV3-2) to TRBJ2-1, with TRBD2 as a possible D gene (6 bases). The germline CDR1 and CDR2 sequences are LGHDT and YNNKEL (reference sequence). V was shortened by 4 bases and J by 5 bases, with 21 bases between the two germline ends. The CDR3 is 17 amino acids. The CDR3 sequence is CASSLARTIRTNNEQFF. Written as DNA, the CDR3 is TGTGCCAGCAGCCTAGCTCGGACTATCCGCACCAACAATGAGCAGTTCTTC.